This is a list of T cell receptor beta chains from one sample in a study of cytomegalovirus exposure and HLA in healthy donors. Libraries were prepared by immunoSEQ multiplex PCR; TCRdb keeps only in-frame clonotypes and omits some of them. The table has 100,000 to 150,000 clones, 75% to 85% seen once. The specimen was PBMCs. The receptors were gathered from a woman between 18 and 29 years old in good health and CMV-seropositive. CDR3s include the opening cysteine and the closing phenylalanine or tryptophan. D genes are given only for firm matches. For some rows the clone size is stated as once, few or many, or as a class when expanded; others skip it.

cdr3_nt: TGTGCCAGCAGCGGAGGGGACGATAATTCACCCCTCCACTTT
cdr3_aa: CASSGGDDNSPLHF
d_call: -
clone_size: -
j_call: TRBJ1-6
v_call: TRBV21-1

cdr3_nt: TGTGCCAGCAAGTCAGGGGGCCATGGCGAGCAGTACTTC
cdr3_aa: CASKSGGHGEQYF
d_call: TRBD1
clone_size: -
j_call: TRBJ2-7
v_call: TRBV2

cdr3_nt: TGCGCCAGCAGCTCTACAGGGTCGGTGGCTGGAAACACCATATATTTT
cdr3_aa: CASSSTGSVAGNTIYF
d_call: -
clone_size: -
j_call: TRBJ1-3
v_call: TRBV5-1

cdr3_nt: TGTGCCAGCAGTGAACGTCTAGCGGGGGGGGAGTTCTTC
cdr3_aa: CASSERLAGGEFF
d_call: TRBD2
clone_size: -
j_call: TRBJ2-1
v_call: TRBV6-1

cdr3_nt: TGTGCCAGCAGTTTAGTCTTTGGACAGGGAATGCCCCACGAGCAGTACTTC
cdr3_aa: CASSLVFGQGMPHEQYF
d_call: TRBD1
clone_size: -
j_call: TRBJ2-7
v_call: TRBV27

cdr3_nt: TGTGCCAGCAGTCCTTCCCGGGTGGTGTTGTATCAGCCCCAGCATTTT
cdr3_aa: CASSPSRVVLYQPQHF
d_call: -
clone_size: few
j_call: TRBJ1-5
v_call: TRBV27

cdr3_nt: TGCAGCGTGGTGACAGGGGGCAAAAACATTCAGTACTTC
cdr3_aa: CSVVTGGKNIQYF
d_call: TRBD1
clone_size: -
j_call: TRBJ2-4
v_call: TRBV29-1

cdr3_nt: TGTGCCAGCAGTTTAAATAGGGGTTCCCTCCACTTT
cdr3_aa: CASSLNRGSLHF
d_call: -
clone_size: -
j_call: TRBJ1-6
v_call: TRBV28

cdr3_nt: TGTGCCAGCAGTGAGGACAGGGGGCTAAACATTCAGTACTTC
cdr3_aa: CASSEDRGLNIQYF
d_call: TRBD1
clone_size: -
j_call: TRBJ2-4
v_call: TRBV25-1

cdr3_nt: TGTGCCACCGGACTAGCGGGGACAGATACGCAGTATTTT
cdr3_aa: CATGLAGTDTQYF
d_call: TRBD2
clone_size: -
j_call: TRBJ2-3
v_call: TRBV2

cdr3_nt: TGTGCCAGCAGCTTAGATCTAGCGGGGAAGGAGCAGTTCTTC
cdr3_aa: CASSLDLAGKEQFF
d_call: TRBD2
clone_size: few
j_call: TRBJ2-1
v_call: TRBV7-9

cdr3_nt: TGTGCCAGCAGCCAAGAAAGAGCGGGGGGATCAAACAATGAGCAGTTCTTC
cdr3_aa: CASSQERAGGSNNEQFF
d_call: TRBD2
clone_size: -
j_call: TRBJ2-1
v_call: TRBV4-2

cdr3_nt: TGTGCCAGCAGTTTAGAGTATGTCAGCGGGGGGCTGTACGAGCAGTACTTC
cdr3_aa: CASSLEYVSGGLYEQYF
d_call: TRBD2
clone_size: medium-sized
j_call: TRBJ2-7
v_call: TRBV28

cdr3_nt: TGTGCCAGCGGCCCTTGGGGAGGGGTCAGCACTGAAGCTTTCTTT
cdr3_aa: CASGPWGGVSTEAFF
d_call: -
clone_size: -
j_call: TRBJ1-1
v_call: TRBV21-1

cdr3_nt: TGTGCCAGCAGCTTATACGCAGGGTCACAAGAGACCCAGTACTTC
cdr3_aa: CASSLYAGSQETQYF
d_call: -
clone_size: -
j_call: TRBJ2-5
v_call: TRBV11-2

cdr3_nt: TGCGCCAGCAGCCAAGAAATTTCGGGTCAAAGCAATCAGCCCCAGCATTTT
cdr3_aa: CASSQEISGQSNQPQHF
d_call: -
clone_size: -
j_call: TRBJ1-5
v_call: TRBV4-1

cdr3_nt: TGTGCCAGCACGGACAGGGTGGTTGCGGAGACCCAGTACTTC
cdr3_aa: CASTDRVVAETQYF
d_call: TRBD1
clone_size: -
j_call: TRBJ2-5
v_call: TRBV2

cdr3_nt: TGTGCCAGTTCAGGGACAGGGGGGAGGGAGACCCAGTACTTC
cdr3_aa: CASSGTGGRETQYF
d_call: TRBD1
clone_size: -
j_call: TRBJ2-5
v_call: TRBV19

cdr3_nt: TGTGCCAGCAGTACTAGTTTGCGTCAGGGGCGAGAAGCTTTCTTT
cdr3_aa: CASSTSLRQGREAFF
d_call: -
clone_size: -
j_call: TRBJ1-1
v_call: TRBV11-2

cdr3_nt: TGCGCCAGCAGCTTGGAAACAGATATGAACACTGAAGCTTTCTTT
cdr3_aa: CASSLETDMNTEAFF
d_call: -
clone_size: -
j_call: TRBJ1-1
v_call: TRBV5-1

cdr3_nt: TGTGCCAGCAGCCCGAGCGGGGGGAACTACAATGAGCAGTTCTTC
cdr3_aa: CASSPSGGNYNEQFF
d_call: TRBD2
clone_size: -
j_call: TRBJ2-1
v_call: TRBV11-2

cdr3_nt: TGTGCCAGCGGCTGGAGCACCGGGGAGCTGTTTTTT
cdr3_aa: CASGWSTGELFF
d_call: -
clone_size: -
j_call: TRBJ2-2
v_call: TRBV7-9

cdr3_nt: TGTGCCACCAGACGCGGACTCAACAATGAGCAGTTCTTC
cdr3_aa: CATRRGLNNEQFF
d_call: -
clone_size: -
j_call: TRBJ2-1
v_call: TRBV10-3

cdr3_nt: TGTGCCAGCAGTGAGTTGCTAGCGGGGGACGACGAGCAGTACTTC
cdr3_aa: CASSELLAGDDEQYF
d_call: TRBD2
clone_size: -
j_call: TRBJ2-7
v_call: TRBV6-1

cdr3_nt: TGCGCCAGCAGCCAGACAGGGCTGAACACTGAAGCTTTCTTT
cdr3_aa: CASSQTGLNTEAFF
d_call: TRBD1
clone_size: -
j_call: TRBJ1-1
v_call: TRBV4-1

cdr3_nt: TGCAGCCCTCTGGTCGGGGAGACCCAGTACTTC
cdr3_aa: CSPLVGETQYF
d_call: -
clone_size: -
j_call: TRBJ2-5
v_call: TRBV29-1

cdr3_nt: TGTGCCAGTAGTAAGGGGGCCTACGAGCAGTACTTC
cdr3_aa: CASSKGAYEQYF
d_call: -
clone_size: medium-sized
j_call: TRBJ2-7
v_call: TRBV19

cdr3_nt: TGCGCCAGCAGCTTGGCCCCTAGCGGGGGGATAAGCACAGATACGCAGTATTTT
cdr3_aa: CASSLAPSGGISTDTQYF
d_call: TRBD2
clone_size: -
j_call: TRBJ2-3
v_call: TRBV5-1

cdr3_nt: TGTGCCAGCAGCTTTGGAGTCGCAGGGGGGTTAGTCGGCAATGAGCAGTTCTTC
cdr3_aa: CASSFGVAGGLVGNEQFF
d_call: -
clone_size: -
j_call: TRBJ2-1
v_call: TRBV7-9

cdr3_nt: TGTGCCTGGAGTGTAGAGGGCAGGGGCCAAGAGACCCAGTACTTC
cdr3_aa: CAWSVEGRGQETQYF
d_call: -
clone_size: -
j_call: TRBJ2-5
v_call: TRBV30

cdr3_nt: TGTGCCAGCAGGACCTCCCAGCGGGGGGACAATGAGCAGTTCTTC
cdr3_aa: CASRTSQRGDNEQFF
d_call: TRBD2
clone_size: -
j_call: TRBJ2-1
v_call: TRBV5-4

cdr3_nt: TGTGCCAGCAGTTACTCGACTAGCGGGGGGGCCGTTGAGCAGTTCTTC
cdr3_aa: CASSYSTSGGAVEQFF
d_call: TRBD2
clone_size: -
j_call: TRBJ2-1
v_call: TRBV6-5

cdr3_nt: TGTGCCAGCAGTGAGGATAGCGGGAGCACCGGGGAGCTGTTTTTT
cdr3_aa: CASSEDSGSTGELFF
d_call: TRBD2
clone_size: few
j_call: TRBJ2-2
v_call: TRBV6-4

cdr3_nt: TGTGCCAGCAGTCCGGGACTAGCGGGGGTGGAGCAGTTCTTC
cdr3_aa: CASSPGLAGVEQFF
d_call: TRBD2
clone_size: -
j_call: TRBJ2-1
v_call: TRBV28

cdr3_nt: TGTGCTAGTGGTTTTGGGCCGAACACTGAAGCTTTCTTT
cdr3_aa: CASGFGPNTEAFF
d_call: -
clone_size: few
j_call: TRBJ1-1
v_call: TRBV12-5

cdr3_nt: TGTGCCAGCAGCTTAGAGGGGGGGACCTGGGGGACTGAAGCTTTCTTT
cdr3_aa: CASSLEGGTWGTEAFF
d_call: -
clone_size: -
j_call: TRBJ1-1
v_call: TRBV7-9

cdr3_nt: TGTGCCATCAGTGAGCCCACGGCTAGCTACGAGCAGTACTTC
cdr3_aa: CAISEPTASYEQYF
d_call: -
clone_size: -
j_call: TRBJ2-7
v_call: TRBV10-3